These T cell receptor beta chains were read from a single sample in a study of control samples from healthy donors and cancer patients. The repertoire was sequenced with immunoSEQ multiplex PCR; TCRdb's copy has only in-frame clones and lacks some. The table lists more than 95,000 clones, roughly 90% of them singletons. The sample taken for sequencing was PBMCs. These receptors all stem from a man in his sixties with lung cancer. CDR3s include the opening cysteine and the closing phenylalanine or tryptophan. The D gene is left open where the match is weak. Rows give clone size only sometimes, using once, few, many, or a class for an expanded clone.

j_call d_call v_call clone_size cdr3_nt cdr3_aa
TRBJ1-4 TRBD1 TRBV25-1 . TGTGCCAGTGGGGACAGGGGGCGGAATGAAAAACTGTTTTTT CASGDRGRNEKLFF
TRBJ1-1 . TRBV5-1 . TGCGCCAGCAGCCCGAGACCGGTTATGAACACTGAAGCTTTCTTT CASSPRPVMNTEAFF
TRBJ2-2 TRBD1 TRBV5-1 . TGCGCCAGCAGCCGATTGGGGACAGGGCAAACCGGGGAGCTGTTTTTT CASSRLGTGQTGELFF
TRBJ2-2 . TRBV7-2 . TGTGCCAGCAGCTTCTGGGCCGACACCGGGGAGCTGTTTTTT CASSFWADTGELFF
TRBJ2-1 TRBD2 TRBV5-4 once TGTGCCAGCAATAACGGGGGGGCCTACAATGAGCAGTTCTTC CASNNGGAYNEQFF
TRBJ2-5 TRBD1 TRBV6-6 . TGTGCCAGCACCTTAGGGGGGACAGGGGGAATAAAGACCCAGTACTTC CASTLGGTGGIKTQYF
TRBJ2-2 . TRBV6-2/TRBV6-3 . TGTGCCAGCAGTAAACACCGCCGGACAGGGAGGGACACCGGGGAGCTGTTTTTT CASSKHRRTGRDTGELFF
TRBJ1-1 . TRBV5-1 . TGCGCCAGCAGCTTGTTGGGGGCGGTGAACACTGAAGCTTTCTTT CASSLLGAVNTEAFF
TRBJ2-1 . TRBV9 . TGTGCCAGCAGCGCCCGGGGTGGTGCGTATAGCTCCTACAATGAGCAGTTCTTC CASSARGGAYSSYNEQFF
TRBJ2-2 . TRBV7-2 . TGTGCCAGCAGCTTTCTGACAGTGAACACCGGGGAGCTGTTTTTT CASSFLTVNTGELFF
TRBJ1-5 . TRBV5-3 . TGTGCCAGAAGCTTTCCCCCGGGCCGAGGGAGACAGCCCCAGCATTTT CARSFPPGRGRQPQHF
TRBJ1-4 TRBD1 TRBV5-4 . TGTGCCAGCAGCTCGGGGGGAGGGACAGGGTACGAAAAACTGTTTTTT CASSSGGGTGYEKLFF
TRBJ2-2 TRBD1 TRBV7-6 . TGTGCCAGCAGCTTAACCGGGACAGGGGGCCGAGAGCTGTTTTTT CASSLTGTGGRELFF
TRBJ2-2 TRBD2 TRBV10-1 . TGCGCCAGCAGTGAAGTTAGCGGGCAGAACACCGGGGAGCTGTTTTTT CASSEVSGQNTGELFF
TRBJ1-1 . TRBV6-1 . TGTGCCAGCAGTGATGTTCCTCCCGCGACGGGAGCTTTCTTT CASSDVPPATGAFF
TRBJ1-5 . TRBV7-6 once TGTGCCAGCAGCTTCCCCAATCAGCCCCAGCATTTT CASSFPNQPQHF
TRBJ1-6 . TRBV5-1 . TGCGCCAGCAGCTTGGGCGGGGGTATGGAGGGCAATTCACCCCTCCACTTT CASSLGGGMEGNSPLHF
TRBJ2-2 . TRBV9 . TGTGCCAGCACCGTAGAGGCGGTTATCGGTTCCGGGGAGCTGTTTTTT CASTVEAVIGSGELFF
TRBJ1-5 . TRBV10-3 . TGTGCCATCAGTGAGGACTCAGGGCGTCAGCCCCAGCATTTT CAISEDSGRQPQHF
TRBJ1-1 . TRBV7-9 once TGTGCCAGCAGTTTGTTAGAGAACACTGAAGCTTTCTTT CASSLLENTEAFF
TRBJ2-1 . TRBV18 . TGTGCCAGCTCACCGAAAAGGGAGGCAAGGGAGCAGTTCTTC CASSPKREAREQFF
TRBJ2-5 . TRBV5-4 . TGTGCCAGCAGTATGAAGGGGGAAGAGACCCAGTACTTC CASSMKGEETQYF
TRBJ1-5 . TRBV9 . TGTGCCAGCAGCGCAGGGCAGGCCGTCGGTCAGCCCCAGCATTTT CASSAGQAVGQPQHF
TRBJ1-2 TRBD1 TRBV19 . TGTGCCAGTAGTATGACAGGGACCCATGGCTACACCTTC CASSMTGTHGYTF
TRBJ1-2 . TRBV2 . TGTGCCAGCAGTGAAGCTACGGGGATTGGCTACACCTTC CASSEATGIGYTF
TRBJ2-5 TRBD2 TRBV7-9 . TGTGCCAGCAGTTCCCGCGGGGTTAGCGGGGGCTACGGTGGAGAGACCCAGTACTTC CASSSRGVSGGYGGETQYF
TRBJ1-4 . TRBV5-1 . TGCGCCAGCAGCCTGGGGCAGGGGAGAGAAAAACTGTTTTTT CASSLGQGREKLFF
TRBJ1-5 . TRBV29-1 . TGCAGCGTTGTGGCAGGCAATAGCAATCAGCCCCAGCATTTT CSVVAGNSNQPQHF
TRBJ1-1 . TRBV7-9 . TGTGCCAGCAGCCCGGAAGTGAACACTGAAGCTTTCTTT CASSPEVNTEAFF
TRBJ2-1 . TRBV15 . TGTGCCACCAGCAGAGGAGAGAAGGTCTACAATGAGCAGTTCTTC CATSRGEKVYNEQFF
TRBJ2-7 . TRBV14 . TGTGCCAGCAGCCAAGACGTCCGGACACGCCACTCCTACGAGCAGTACTTC CASSQDVRTRHSYEQYF
TRBJ2-2 . TRBV4-1 . TGCGCCAGCAGCAAAACCGGGACGAAGGATAACACCGGGGAGCTGTTTTTT CASSKTGTKDNTGELFF
TRBJ1-5 . TRBV11-3 . TGTGCCAGCAGCTTATTGGGACGCGTGAGCAATCGGCCCCAGCATTTT CASSLLGRVSNRPQHF
TRBJ1-3 . TRBV5-6 . TGTGCCAGCAGCTTGACCCCTGGAAACACCATATATTTT CASSLTPGNTIYF
TRBJ1-4 . TRBV6-6 . TGTGCCAGCAGTTATATTACCTCGGTCGGGGGTGAAAAACTGTTTTTT CASSYITSVGGEKLFF
TRBJ2-3 . TRBV2 once TGTGCCAGCAGTGAGTACACCGACACAGATACGCAGTATTTT CASSEYTDTDTQYF
TRBJ1-2 . TRBV5-1 few TGCGCCAGCAGTAGGGACACTAACTATGGCTACACCTTC CASSRDTNYGYTF
TRBJ2-3 . TRBV20-1 . TGCAGTGGTCCGATTGCCAATACGCAGTATTTT CSGPIANTQYF
TRBJ2-3 . TRBV19 once TGTGCCAGTAGTAAGGGCGGAGATACGCAGTATTTT CASSKGGDTQYF
TRBJ1-1 . TRBV10-3 few TGTGCCATCAGTGAGAGGGGGGTAGACACTGAAGCTTTCTTT CAISERGVDTEAFF
TRBJ1-3 . TRBV6-2/TRBV6-3 . TGTGCCAGCAGTTACTCGACAGCGATAAGCTCTGGAAACACCATATATTTT CASSYSTAISSGNTIYF
TRBJ2-5 TRBD2 TRBV2 . TGTGCCATCAGTCCTAGCGGGGGGCTGGGAGAGACCCAGTACTTC CAISPSGGLGETQYF